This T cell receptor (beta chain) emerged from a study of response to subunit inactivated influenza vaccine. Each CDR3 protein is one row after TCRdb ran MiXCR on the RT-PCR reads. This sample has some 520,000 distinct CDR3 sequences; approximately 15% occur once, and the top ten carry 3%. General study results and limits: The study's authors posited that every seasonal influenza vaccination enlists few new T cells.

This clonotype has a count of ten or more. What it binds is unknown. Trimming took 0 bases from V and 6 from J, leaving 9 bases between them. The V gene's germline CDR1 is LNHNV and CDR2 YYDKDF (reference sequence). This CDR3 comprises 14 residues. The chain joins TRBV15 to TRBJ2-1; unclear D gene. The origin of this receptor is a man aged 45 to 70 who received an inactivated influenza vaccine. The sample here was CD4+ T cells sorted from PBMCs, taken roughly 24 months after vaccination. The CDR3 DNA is TGTGCCACCAGCAGAGATCTATTGGCCAATGAGCAGTTCTTC. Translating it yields CATSRDLLANEQFF.